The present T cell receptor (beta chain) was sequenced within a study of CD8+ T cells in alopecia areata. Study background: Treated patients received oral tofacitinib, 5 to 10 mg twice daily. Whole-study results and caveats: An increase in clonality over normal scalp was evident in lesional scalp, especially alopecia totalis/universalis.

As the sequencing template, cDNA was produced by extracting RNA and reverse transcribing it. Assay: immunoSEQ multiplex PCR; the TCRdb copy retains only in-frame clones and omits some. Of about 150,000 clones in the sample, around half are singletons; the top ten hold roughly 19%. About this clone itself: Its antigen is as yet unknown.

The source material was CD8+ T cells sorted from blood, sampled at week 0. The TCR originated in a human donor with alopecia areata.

CDR3 in amino acids: CASSTSPSGGDEQFF. The DNA for the CDR3 is TGTGCCAGCAGCACCTCACCCAGCGGGGGAGATGAGCAGTTCTTC. The chain recombines TRBV5-4 with TRBJ2-1; 8 bases line up with TRBD2. The ends lost 4 bases at V and 8 bases at J; junction bases unmatched: 11. This CDR3 region has 15 residues. CDR1 SGHNT and CDR2 YYREEE come from the germline V gene (reference sequence). The full variable domain, in which reference TRBV5-4 and TRBJ2-1 provide the parts outside the CDR3, is ETGVTQSPTHLIKTRGQQVTLRCSSQSGHNTVSWYQQALGQGPQFIFQYYREEENGRGNFPPRFSGLQFPNYSSELNVNALELDDSALYLCASSTSPSGGDEQFFGPGTRLTVL.